This T cell receptor (beta chain) was retrieved from a study of metastatic and nonmetastatic thyroid tumors. Across the whole study: Repertoires from malignant and benign thyroid patients were compared across blood and tumor or nodule tissue.

Trimming shortened V by 7 bases and J by 9 bases, and 18 bases separated the two germline ends. The CDR3 sequence is 14 residues long. Germline CDR1 MGHRA, CDR2 YSYEKL. Until they underwent thyroid surgery, no patient had received any treatment. Authors' data handling: CDR3 differences across clinicopathological groups were used to build a distant-metastasis classifier for papillary thyroid cancer. MiXCR was used by TCRdb to re-call the PCR reads. The V and J calls follow TCRdb's processing rather than the paper's. The sample carries under 55,000 clones, approximately 17% recorded once. Sample: blood. The chain combines TRBV4-1 with TRBJ2-2; D ambiguous. The TCR was taken from a female donor with papillary thyroid cancer or a benign thyroid nodule (not recorded which). Some clones in this sample may be carry-over from other donors' samples. CDR3 bases: TGCGCCAGCAACCATGGACGGAGTACCTGGGAGCTGTTTTTT. Protein product: CASNHGRSTWELFF.